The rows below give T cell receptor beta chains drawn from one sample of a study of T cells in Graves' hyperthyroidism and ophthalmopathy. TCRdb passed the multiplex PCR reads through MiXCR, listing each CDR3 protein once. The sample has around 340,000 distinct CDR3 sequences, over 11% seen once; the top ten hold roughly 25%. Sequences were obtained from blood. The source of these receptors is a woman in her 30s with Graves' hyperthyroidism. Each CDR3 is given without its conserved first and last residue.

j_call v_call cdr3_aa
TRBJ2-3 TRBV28 ASTRTTNTQY
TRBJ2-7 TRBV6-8 ASRSPGGRYEQY
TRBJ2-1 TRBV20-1 SPSRTSGVNEQF
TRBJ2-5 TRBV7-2 ASGLAGAKYQETQY
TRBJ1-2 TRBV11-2 ASSLAGLGPYGYT
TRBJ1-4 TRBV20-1 SARPIDGTNEKLF
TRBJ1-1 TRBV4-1 ASSEQGTEAF
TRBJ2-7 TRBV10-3 AISEGVGQTMYEQY
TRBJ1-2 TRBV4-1 ASSQDFGQGYGYT
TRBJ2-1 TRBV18 ASSPSGGSGRFEQF
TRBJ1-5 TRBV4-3 ASSLFVPGPTFSNQPQH
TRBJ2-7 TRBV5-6 ASIGPDTAPYEQY
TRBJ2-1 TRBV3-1 ASSPLNSGTGQF
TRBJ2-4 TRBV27 ASSSLWGNGAKNIQY
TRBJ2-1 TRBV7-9 AGELFAYNEQF
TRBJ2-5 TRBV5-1 ASSLIPGQGMETQY
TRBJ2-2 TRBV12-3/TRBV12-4 ASSLDTGELF
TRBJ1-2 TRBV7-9 ASSSPAGLKANYVYT
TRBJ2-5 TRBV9 ASSVSGRLETQY
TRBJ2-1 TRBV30 AWGGWDSGSKQF
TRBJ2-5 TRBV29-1 SVTQFQETQY
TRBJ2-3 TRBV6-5 ASSYPGADTQY
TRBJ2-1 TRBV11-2 ASRGLVNEQF
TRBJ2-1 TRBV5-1 ASSLGRELSEQF
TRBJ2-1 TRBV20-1 SAISGRADNEQF
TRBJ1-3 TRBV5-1 ASSLEARPSGNTIY
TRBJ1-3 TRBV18 ASHRDLGDTIY
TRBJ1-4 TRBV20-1 SARDGDRLREKLF
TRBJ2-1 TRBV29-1 SVVIGGRSYNEQF